This TCR beta chain stems from a study of siplizumab effects on memory and regulatory T cells. Notes on the study in general: Naive T cells were seen as more diverse than memory cells and as major alloresponse contributors. With siplizumab, Treg-derived clones averaged about 71% of mappable alloreactive CD4+ clones, versus 26.9% in controls. Mapping to unstimulated subsets was achieved for only a minor fraction of alloreactive clones. Many proliferating CD4+ or CD8+ clones remained unclassified. Roughly 75-96% of them could not be assigned either a naive or a memory phenotype.

This clone has just one count. Antigen specificity is unknown. Only in-frame clones appear in the TCRdb table, and some are missing; sequencing was by immunoSEQ multiplex PCR. The repertoire holds more than 90,000 clones, with 80% to 95% as singletons. What was sequenced was non-Treg CD4+ T cells sorted from blood. This clonotype was obtained from a human donor in good health.

CDR3 loop: CASTPTRDEQYF. The CDR3 DNA reads TGTGCCAGCACCCCCACTAGGGACGAGCAGTACTTC. The V and J genes are TRBV11-2 and TRBJ2-7; possible D gene TRBD2, 5 bases. V lost 7 bases, J lost 5 bases, and 12 bases lay in between. The CDR3 totals 12 residues. Per the germline V gene, CDR1 is SGHAT and CDR2 is FQNNGV.